This T cell receptor (beta chain) was profiled in a study of blood T cells in healthy people across ages. PCR was performed a second time for about 6 to 11 cycles using a sample-barcoded 5' primer and a J-beta primer mix. TCRdb processed the 5' RACE reads anew with MiXCR; each CDR3 protein has one entry. In the table there are 800,000 to 900,000 distinct CDR3 sequences, roughly 60% of which are singletons. The table lists this clonotype with a count of one. At one of its ends the junction is not consistent with the germline gene, which may arise from a read error. Every participating donor contributed approximately 9.5 milliliters of peripheral blood through a draw. Every sample had a minimum of 7 million PBMCs isolated. There are 16 residues in the CDR3. In germline, CDR1 is SEHNR, CDR2 FQNEAQ (reference sequence).

Sequences were obtained from blood. This TCR was recovered from a man aged 30-40 years in good health. The genes are TRBV7-9 and TRBJ2-1, with TRBD2 identical over 12 bases. The CDR3 here is CASRNRASGGANVQFF. CDR3 nucleotides: TGTGCCAGCAGAAATCGAGCTAGCGGGGGGGCTAATGTGCAGTTCTTC.